A single sample gave rise to the 15 T cell receptor beta chains below, sequenced in a study of T cells in Graves' hyperthyroidism and ophthalmopathy. There were TCR beta CDR3 regions amplified from RNA transcripts. The TCR CDR3 was amplified in a first-round RT-PCR using the HTBI primer set. TCRdb recomputed calls from the multiplex PCR reads with MiXCR, one row per CDR3 protein. This sample has 640,000 or so distinct CDR3 sequences; approximately 15% occur once, and the top ten carry 4% to 5.5%. What was sequenced was blood. These receptors came from a woman aged 40 to 50 with Graves' ophthalmopathy.

Ten or more counts support this clonotype. CDR3: CASTPGTDPYEQYF. The CDR3 bases are TGCGCCAGCACCCCAGGGACTGACCCCTACGAGCAGTACTTC. The chain has TRBV5-1 and TRBJ2-7; possibly TRBD2 for D (6 bases). Germline CDR1 is SGHRS and CDR2 is YFSETQ. CDR3 size: 14 residues. V was trimmed by 6 bases and J by 2 bases, leaving 15 bases between them.

This clonotype was seen at least ten times. V and J are TRBV6-5 and TRBJ2-7; D is possibly TRBD2 (5 bases). Germline CDR1 is MNHEY and CDR2 is SVGAGI. This CDR3 is 16 amino acids long. V lost 5 bases and J 0 bases, leaving 17 bases between the germline ends. CDR3 loop: CASSHELGRSSYEQYF. For the CDR3, the DNA is TGTGCCAGCAGTCACGAACTAGGCAGGAGCTCCTACGAGCAGTACTTC.

This clonotype showed up just a few times. This chain connects TRBV7-2 to TRBJ2-7, with D possibly being TRBD1 or TRBD2 (7 bases each). The V end was cut by 2 bases, the J end by 0 bases, with 11 bases between. CDR3 size: 15 residues. The germline CDR1 and CDR2 sequences are SGHTA and FQGNSA. The chain's CDR3 is CASSLSGGDSYEQYF. For the CDR3, the DNA is TGTGCCAGCAGCTTATCAGGGGGGGACTCCTACGAGCAGTACTTC. Together with reference TRBV7-2 and TRBJ2-7, the CDR3 gives the full variable domain: GAGVSQSPSNKVTEKGKDVELRCDPISGHTALYWYRQSLGQGLEFLIYFQGNSAPDKSGLPSDRFSAERTGGSVSTLTIQRTQQEDSAVYLCASSLSGGDSYEQYFGPGTRLTVT.

In this sample, this clonotype turned up many times. The V gene is TRBV6-2 or TRBV6-3, the J gene TRBJ2-7; 10 positions agree with TRBD2. Trimming removed 2 bases from V and 3 bases from J; junction bases left unmatched: 7. This CDR3 spans 16 amino acids. CDR1 is MNHEY and CDR2 is SVGEGT in the germline V gene. The CDR3: CASSYQPWTSGYEQYF. CDR3 coding DNA: TGTGCCAGCAGTTACCAGCCCTGGACTAGCGGCTACGAGCAGTACTTC.

This clonotype was picked up many times. The J gene is TRBJ1-2, the V gene TRBV29-1; 10 bases match TRBD1. The germline V gene encodes CDR1 SQVTM and CDR2 ANQGSEA. The length of the CDR3 is 15 residues. The trim removed 6 bases at V and 4 bases at J, leaving 11 bases unmatched. The CDR3 is CSVIAGTGDSYGYTF. CDR3 sequence (DNA): TGCAGCGTAATTGCCGGGACAGGGGATTCCTATGGCTACACCTTC.

The CDR3 loop is CASSLVSGSPWEQYF. CDR3 DNA sequence: TGTGCCAGCAGCTTGGTTAGCGGGAGTCCCTGGGAGCAGTACTTC. The genes are TRBV28 and TRBJ2-7, with 9 bases fitting TRBD2. CDR3 length: 15 residues. J lost 7 bases, V lost 6 bases, and 13 bases had no gene match. The germline V gene has CDR1 MDHEN and CDR2 SYDVKM. Full variable domain (rest looked up from reference TRBV28 and TRBJ2-7): DVKVTQSSRYLVKRTGEKVFLECVQDMDHENMFWYRQDPGLGLRLIYFSYDVKMKEKGDIPEGYSVSREKKERFSLILESASTNQTSMYLCASSLVSGSPWEQYFGPGTRLTVT.

This clonotype was counted ten times or more. The chain joins TRBV6-5 to TRBJ2-7, with 8 bases aligning to TRBD2. V shed 6 bases, J shed 7 bases, and the junction held 8 bases outside the gene matches. CDR3 size: 13 residues. CDR1 is MNHEY, CDR2 SVGAGI, per germline. The CDR3 DNA reads as TGTGCCAGCAGAGGCGGGAGGTCCGGGGAGCAGTACTTC. It specifies CASRGGRSGEQYF.

Only a few counts were recorded for this clonotype. This chain joins TRBV13 and TRBJ2-2; TRBD1 agrees at 10 bases. The CDR3 is 17 amino acids. Trimming cost V 6 bases and J 4 bases; bases outside gene matches: 11. CDR1 PRHDT and CDR2 FYEKMQ come from the germline V gene (reference sequence). As DNA, the CDR3 is TGTGCCAGCAGATCAACCGACAGGGGGCGTAGCACCGGGGAGCTGTTTTTT. Translation gives CASRSTDRGRSTGELFF.

This clonotype was observed at least ten times. V gene TRBV28 combines with J gene TRBJ1-1, with D tentatively TRBD1 (6 bases). Germline V gene sequence: CDR1 MDHEN, CDR2 SYDVKM. Trimming pared 5 bases from V and 2 bases from J, leaving 12 bases between. The CDR3 loop spans 14 amino acids. The CDR3 bases are TGTGCCAGCAGTACCCAGGGGCCCAACACTGAAGCTTTCTTT. Translated, it gives CASSTQGPNTEAFF.

The sample holds many counts of this clonotype. In DNA, the CDR3 is TGTGCCAGCAGGACTGAAGCCTACGAGCAGTACTTC. It translates to CASRTEAYEQYF. The V and J genes are TRBV6-2 or TRBV6-3 and TRBJ2-7; the D is unclear. Trimming pared 6 bases from V and 2 bases from J, leaving 8 bases between. The CDR3 sequence is 12 residues long. Germline loops: CDR1 MNHEY, CDR2 SVGEGT.

This clonotype has at least ten counts. The CDR3 sequence: CASSLGLAGFTGELFF. CDR3 in DNA: TGTGCCAGCAGTTTAGGACTAGCGGGTTTCACCGGGGAGCTGTTTTTT. The gene calls are TRBV27 and TRBJ2-2, with 11 bases lining up with TRBD2. Per germline, CDR1 MNHEY and CDR2 SMNVEV (reference sequence). J lost 4 bases, V lost 2 bases, and 3 bases had no gene match. The CDR3 extends over 16 amino acids.

This clonotype was seen at least ten times. The rearrangement links TRBV28 to TRBJ1-5; 7 bases fit TRBD1. Trimming at V came to 4 bases and at J to 6 bases, leaving 3 bases not matched to a gene. Per the germline V gene, CDR1 is MDHEN and CDR2 is SYDVKM. This CDR3 is 13 amino acids long. The CDR3: CASSSDRAQPQHF. The CDR3 DNA is TGTGCCAGCAGTTCCGACAGGGCTCAGCCCCAGCATTTT.

This clonotype was seen repeatedly, ten times or more. The J gene is TRBJ1-3, the V gene TRBV20-1; no clear D. The V and J ends lost 1 base and 7 bases respectively, with 8 bases between them. Germline V gene sequence: CDR1 DFQATT, CDR2 SNEGSKA (reference sequence). The CDR3 sequence is 12 residues long. The CDR3, as DNA: TGCAGTGCTAGAGGTGTTTGGAACACCATATATTTT. It yields the protein CSARGVWNTIYF.

This clonotype was counted many times. The chain couples TRBV29-1 to TRBJ2-7, with 7 bases that match TRBD1. CDR1 is SQVTM, CDR2 ANQGSEA, per germline. CDR3 length equals 14 residues. With V trimmed by 7 bases and J by 2 bases, 11 bases remained unmatched. The CDR3 DNA reads as TGCAGCGCCGTGGGACAGACAGTACCCTACGAGCAGTACTTC. It specifies CSAVGQTVPYEQYF.

A remark on this clonotype: The junction departs from the called germline gene at one end, perhaps through a read error. V gene TRBV6-2 or TRBV6-3 combines with J gene TRBJ1-2; TRBD1 matches at 7 bases. The germline V gene encodes CDR1 MNHEY and CDR2 SVGEGT. There are 11 residues in the CDR3. The CDR3 spells CAGSNRGSYTF. The CDR3 coding sequence is TGTGCCGGCAGCAACAGGGGCAGCTACACCTTC.